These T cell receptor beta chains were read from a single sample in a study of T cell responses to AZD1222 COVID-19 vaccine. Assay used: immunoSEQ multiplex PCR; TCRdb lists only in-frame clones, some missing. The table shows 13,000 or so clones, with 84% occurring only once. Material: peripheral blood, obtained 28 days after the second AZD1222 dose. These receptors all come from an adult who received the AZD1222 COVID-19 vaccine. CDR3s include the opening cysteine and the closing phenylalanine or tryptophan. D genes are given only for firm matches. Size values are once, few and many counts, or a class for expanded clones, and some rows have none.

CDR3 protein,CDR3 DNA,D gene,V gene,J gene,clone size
CASSFGGGYEQYF,TGTGCCAGCAGTTTTGGGGGGGGATACGAGCAGTACTTC,TRBD2,TRBV28,TRBJ2-7,NA
CSVEWGNTEAFF,TGCAGCGTTGAATGGGGGAACACTGAAGCTTTCTTT,NA,TRBV29-1,TRBJ1-1,NA
CASSLGNEQFF,TGTGCCAGCAGTTTGGGGAATGAGCAGTTCTTC,NA,TRBV28,TRBJ2-1,NA
CASSELTGNSPLHF,TGTGCCAGCAGTGAACTAACAGGAAATTCACCCCTCCACTTT,NA,TRBV6-1,TRBJ1-6,once
CASSPDTGELFF,TGTGCCAGCTCACCGGACACCGGGGAGCTGTTTTTT,NA,TRBV18,TRBJ2-2,NA
CASSFRLPGPTDTQYF,TGCGCCAGCAGCTTTAGGTTGCCAGGACCCACAGATACGCAGTATTTT,NA,TRBV5-1,TRBJ2-3,NA
CASSLLVNEQFF,TGTGCCAGCAGCTTATTAGTGAATGAGCAGTTCTTC,NA,TRBV11-1,TRBJ2-1,NA
CSVEKDTNTEAFF,TGCAGCGTTGAAAAGGACACGAACACTGAAGCTTTCTTT,NA,TRBV29-1,TRBJ1-1,NA
CASSYSQVNTEAFF,TGTGCCAGCAGTTACTCGCAGGTAAACACTGAAGCTTTCTTT,NA,TRBV6-5,TRBJ1-1,NA
CASGLAPQQYF,TGTGCTAGTGGTTTGGCCCCCCAGCAGTACTTC,NA,TRBV12-5,TRBJ2-7,NA
CASSLGLVPTDTQYF,TGTGCCAGCAGCTTGGGACTAGTCCCCACAGATACGCAGTATTTT,NA,TRBV5-4,TRBJ2-3,NA
CASSKARQRNEKLFF,TGTGCCAGCAGCAAAGCGAGGCAGCGTAATGAAAAACTGTTTTTT,NA,TRBV21-1,TRBJ1-4,NA
CASSPTRGAREKLFF,TGTGCCAGCAGCCCAACCCGGGGGGCGCGGGAAAAACTGTTTTTT,NA,TRBV3-1/TRBV3-2,TRBJ1-4,once
CSVVGWRTTGTLNTEAFF,TGCAGCGTTGTGGGGTGGAGGACAACGGGCACTCTGAACACTGAAGCTTTCTTT,NA,TRBV29-1,TRBJ1-1,few
CASSLAGTSADYGYTF,TGTGCCAGCAGCTTAGCCGGGACGTCCGCAGACTATGGCTACACCTTC,NA,TRBV7-9,TRBJ1-2,NA
CASSYQGNYGYTF,TGTGCCAGCAGTTACCAGGGGAACTATGGCTACACCTTC,NA,TRBV6-2/TRBV6-3,TRBJ1-2,NA
CASSSRGGQPQHF,TGTGCCAGCAGCTCCAGGGGGGGACAGCCCCAGCATTTT,TRBD1,TRBV7-2,TRBJ1-5,NA
CASSLVGQGRGLNTEAFF,TGTGCCAGCAGCTTAGTGGGACAGGGAAGAGGTTTGAACACTGAAGCTTTCTTT,TRBD1,TRBV11-3,TRBJ1-1,NA
CATSRVGQGSYNEQFF,TGTGCCACCAGCAGAGTCGGACAGGGGTCCTACAATGAGCAGTTCTTC,TRBD1,TRBV15,TRBJ2-1,NA
CASSRDILNTEAFF,TGTGCCAGCAGCCGGGACATACTAAACACTGAAGCTTTCTTT,NA,TRBV7-8,TRBJ1-1,NA
CASSGLAGNNEQFF,TGCGCCAGCTCGGGACTAGCGGGCAACAATGAGCAGTTCTTC,TRBD2,TRBV10-2,TRBJ2-1,NA
CASSSLGTEAFF,TGTGCCAGCAGCTCGCTCGGAACTGAAGCTTTCTTT,NA,TRBV28,TRBJ1-1,NA
CASSEESGNTIYF,TGTGCCAGCAGTGAGGAGAGTGGAAACACCATATATTTT,NA,TRBV2,TRBJ1-3,NA
CASSYSGGVNTEAFF,TGTGCCAGCAGTTACTCAGGAGGGGTTAACACTGAAGCTTTCTTT,NA,TRBV6-5,TRBJ1-1,once
CAISEWEVGTEAFF,TGTGCCATCAGTGAGTGGGAGGTTGGCACTGAAGCTTTCTTT,NA,TRBV10-3,TRBJ1-1,NA
CASSFFQVQNTIYF,TGTGCCAGCAGCTTTTTCCAGGTACAGAACACCATATATTTT,NA,TRBV5-6,TRBJ1-3,NA
CASTQGGGFFYGYTF,TGTGCCAGCACCCAGGGGGGGGGCTTCTTCTATGGCTACACCTTC,TRBD1,TRBV28,TRBJ1-2,once
CASSQARGGNTIYF,TGTGCCAGCAGCCAAGCCAGGGGGGGAAACACCATATATTTT,TRBD1,TRBV3-1/TRBV3-2,TRBJ1-3,NA
CASSLDTYEQYF,TGTGCCAGCAGCCTAGATACCTACGAGCAGTACTTC,NA,TRBV12-3/TRBV12-4,TRBJ2-7,NA
CASNQLGAGANVLTF,TGTGCCAGCAACCAGCTGGGGGCTGGGGCCAACGTCCTGACTTTC,NA,TRBV7-3,TRBJ2-6,NA
CASSPRTLSLTEQYF,TGTGCCAGCAGCCCGCGGACACTTTCGCTCACGGAGCAGTACTTC,NA,TRBV7-8,TRBJ2-7,NA
CASSQDPQGSYGYTF,TGCGCCAGCAGCCAAGACCCTCAGGGATCCTATGGCTACACCTTC,NA,TRBV4-1,TRBJ1-2,NA